The 25 T cell receptor beta chains given below trace back to one sample, sequenced in a study of blood T cell repertoires in COVID-19. The assay was immunoSEQ multiplex PCR, and TCRdb's table has in-frame clones only and misses some. The data show around 96,000 clones, with about 95% seen just once and roughly 4.7% held by the top ten. Sequencing used peripheral blood. These receptors all come from a human donor with active COVID-19. The donor label of this sample is uncertain.

CDR3 residues: CASSPFVGPLAYGYTF. CDR3 DNA: TGTGCCAGCAGCCCATTCGTTGGTCCGCTGGCCTATGGCTACACCTTC. The chain uses TRBV3-1 (or the pseudogene TRBV3-2) and TRBJ1-2; D gene uncertain. CDR3 size: 16 residues. Germline V gene data show CDR1 as LGHDT and CDR2 as YNNKEL (reference sequence). Trimming took 4 bases from V and 4 from J, leaving 19 bases between them.

The rearrangement links TRBV29-1 to TRBJ1-5; D not certain. CDR3 size: 13 residues. V was pared by 5 bases and J by 3 bases, with 11 bases between. Germline CDR1 SQVTM, CDR2 ANQGSEA. CDR3 DNA sequence: TGCAGCGTTAGGCAGGCTTTCAATCAGCCCCAGCATTTT. Encoded protein: CSVRQAFNQPQHF.

The rearrangement uses TRBV15 and TRBJ2-7; TRBD1 agrees at 7 bases. V lost 0 bases, J lost 3 bases, and 2 bases stayed unmatched. The CDR3 consists of 14 residues. The germline gives CDR1 LNHNV, CDR2 YYDKDF (reference sequence). As DNA, the CDR3 is TGTGCCACCAGCAGAGACAGGGGGATCTACGAGCAGTACTTC. This translates into CATSRDRGIYEQYF.

The gene calls are TRBV19 and TRBJ2-2, with TRBD2 as a possible D gene (6 bases). Trimming pared 5 bases from V and 1 base from J, leaving 23 bases between. Germline V gene sequence: CDR1 LNHDA, CDR2 SQIVND (reference sequence). The CDR3 is made up of 19 amino acids. The CDR3 nucleotides read TGTGCCAGTAGTTTAAGGGCAGGGACTTTTAGCTGGAACACCGGGGAGCTGTTTTTT. Its translation is CASSLRAGTFSWNTGELFF. Using reference TRBV19 and TRBJ2-2 for the parts outside the CDR3, the full variable domain is DGGITQSPKYLFRKEGQNVTLSCEQNLNHDAMYWYRQDPGQGLRLIYYSQIVNDFQKGDIAEGYSVSREKKESFPLTVTSAQKNPTAFYLCASSLRAGTFSWNTGELFFGEGSRLTVL.

The chain employs TRBV2 and TRBJ1-3; 7 nucleotides line up with TRBD1. The germline V gene encodes CDR1 SNHLY and CDR2 FYNNEI. The CDR3 runs to 14 residues. The ends lost 4 bases at V and 0 bases at J; junction bases unmatched: 0. The CDR3: CASSGDSSGNTIYF. In DNA, the CDR3 is TGTGCCAGCAGTGGGGACAGCTCTGGAAACACCATATATTTT.

The J gene is TRBJ2-7, the V gene TRBV3-1 (or the pseudogene TRBV3-2); TRBD2 matches 8 bases. The V gene end was trimmed by 0 bases and the J gene end by 5 bases; junction bases not matched to a gene: 9. The CDR3 loop spans 16 amino acids. CDR1 and CDR2 from the germline V gene are LGHDT and YNNKEL (reference sequence). This CDR3 is CASSQDGRGGLNEQYF. CDR3 DNA sequence: TGTGCCAGCAGCCAAGATGGTCGGGGGGGCCTGAACGAGCAGTACTTC.

This clone was seen a handful of times. The V and J genes are TRBV6-5 and TRBJ1-5; D ambiguous. Germline V CDR1 and CDR2: MNHEY, SVGAGI. V was trimmed by 6 bases and J by 4 bases, leaving 10 bases between them. This CDR3 contains 13 residues. The CDR3 spells CASSPRSNQPQHF. In DNA, the CDR3 is TGTGCCAGCAGCCCCCGGTCGAATCAGCCCCAGCATTTT.

The rearrangement joins TRBV2 to TRBJ2-1; TRBD2 might be the D (7 bases). This CDR3 is 13 amino acids long. Trimming took 8 bases from V and 6 from J, leaving 14 bases between them. The germline CDR1 and CDR2 sequences are SNHLY and FYNNEI. CDR3 sequence (DNA): TGTGCCAGCCAAGGGGGGGGTACCAATGAGCAGTTCTTC. This sequence encodes CASQGGGTNEQFF.

The CDR3: CASRQKTTGIGYNEQFF. The CDR3 bases are TGTGCCAGCAGGCAAAAAACAACAGGGATAGGGTACAATGAGCAGTTCTTC. V and J are TRBV14 and TRBJ2-1; perhaps TRBD1 as D (6 bases). V lost 6 bases to trimming and J lost 4 bases, with 22 bases between them. There are 17 residues in the CDR3. Germline-derived CDR1 and CDR2 are SGHDN and FVKESK.

The rearrangement links TRBV7-2 to TRBJ1-5, with D unresolved. The CDR3 sequence is 15 residues long. V was pared by 2 bases and J by 4 bases, with 12 bases between. The germline V gene encodes CDR1 SGHTA and CDR2 FQGNSA. The CDR3 here is CASSLILGGNQPQHF. DNA for the CDR3: TGTGCCAGCAGCTTAATTTTGGGAGGGAATCAGCCCCAGCATTTT.

CDR3 residues: CASSQRVTEIVAGVNLDEQFF. The CDR3 DNA follows: TGTGCCAGCAGCCAGAGAGTGACTGAGATCGTAGCGGGAGTGAATTTAGATGAGCAGTTCTTC. The gene calls are TRBV6-2 or TRBV6-3 and TRBJ2-1; 9 bases map to TRBD2. The ends lost 6 bases at V and 8 bases at J; junction bases unmatched: 29. This CDR3 contains 21 residues. The V gene's germline CDR1 is MNHEY and CDR2 SVGEGT.

The chain combines TRBV6-1 with TRBJ1-2, with 9 bases that match TRBD1. The V segment lost 3 bases and the J segment 4 bases; nucleotides outside the gene matches: 9. The V gene's germline CDR1 is MNHNS and CDR2 SASEGT. CDR3 length: 16 residues. The CDR3 is CASSDLGSDRGYGYTF. CDR3 DNA sequence: TGTGCCAGCAGTGACCTTGGATCGGACAGGGGCTATGGCTACACCTTC.

The J gene is TRBJ2-5, the V gene TRBV28, with D perhaps TRBD1 (5 bases). The CDR3 loop spans 15 amino acids. The V gene's germline CDR1 is MDHEN and CDR2 SYDVKM. V was shortened by 5 bases and J by 5 bases, with 18 bases between the two germline ends. The CDR3 coding sequence is TGTGCCAGCAGTGGGCAGGCTGGGGCCAGGGAGACCCAGTACTTC. Translated, it gives CASSGQAGARETQYF.

The CDR3 sequence is CASRLWTSTDTQYF. The CDR3 nucleotides read TGTGCCAGCAGACTTTGGACTAGCACAGATACGCAGTATTTT. This sequence joins TRBV11-2 and TRBJ2-3, with D maybe TRBD2 (5 bases). Deletions cut 6 bases from V and 0 bases from J, with 10 bases between. CDR1 and CDR2 from the germline V gene are SGHAT and FQNNGV. The CDR3 has 14 amino acids. The full variable domain, with the rest looked up from reference TRBV11-2 and TRBJ2-3, is EAGVAQSPRYKIIEKRQSVAFWCNPISGHATLYWYQQILGQGPKLLIQFQNNGVVDDSQLPKDRFSAERLKGVDSTLKIQPAKLEDSAVYLCASRLWTSTDTQYFGPGTRLTVL.

In its sample, this clone was seen once. The V call is TRBV4-3, the J call TRBJ2-2; D may be TRBD1 (5 bases). The germline gives CDR1 LGHNA, CDR2 YSLEER. Trimming pared 0 bases from V and 7 bases from J, leaving 15 bases between. This CDR3 has 16 amino acids. CDR3 DNA: TGCGCCAGCAGCCAAGATCCGCAGGGTCTCTTCGGGGAGCTGTTTTTT. Encoded protein: CASSQDPQGLFGELFF.

The chain is built from TRBV27 and TRBJ2-1, with 13 positions matching TRBD2. CDR1 and CDR2 from the germline V gene are MNHEY and SMNVEV (reference sequence). V shed 5 bases and J 7 bases; nucleotides not matched to a gene: 5. The CDR3 is made up of 15 amino acids. Here the CDR3 reads CASSPGLAGTNEQFF. CDR3 sequence (DNA): TGTGCCAGCAGTCCGGGACTAGCGGGGACGAATGAGCAGTTCTTC.

J is TRBJ1-5 and V is TRBV2; D uncertain. V was pared by 4 bases and J by 0 bases, with 13 bases between. Germline V gene sequence: CDR1 SNHLY, CDR2 FYNNEI. CDR3 size: 16 residues. CDR3 loop: CASSARGINSNQPQHF. CDR3 DNA: TGTGCCAGCAGTGCGCGGGGTATCAATAGCAATCAGCCCCAGCATTTT. The variable domain in full, with the rest retrieved from reference TRBV2 and TRBJ1-5, is EPEVTQTPSHQVTQMGQEVILRCVPISNHLYFYWYRQILGQKVEFLVSFYNNEISEKSEIFDDQFSVERPDGSNFTLKIRSTKLEDSAMYFCASSARGINSNQPQHFGDGTRLSIL.

This clone has just one count. The chain combines TRBV12-5 with TRBJ2-7; 8 bases are a match to TRBD1. CDR1 is LGHNT, CDR2 FRNRAP, per germline. The CDR3 covers 13 residues. Trimming cost V 4 bases and J 5 bases; bases outside gene matches: 4. In DNA form, the CDR3 reads TGTGCTAGTGGTTCAGGACAGGGCCACGAGCAGTACTTC. Protein: CASGSGQGHEQYF.

V gene TRBV6-5 combines with J gene TRBJ2-1, with 7 bases lining up with TRBD2. Looked up from germline, CDR1 is MNHEY and CDR2 is SVGAGI. The ends lost 1 base at V and 3 bases at J; junction bases unmatched: 6. The CDR3 is 16 residues long. The CDR3 reads CASSYWASGVYNEQFF. DNA for the CDR3: TGTGCCAGCAGTTACTGGGCTAGCGGAGTCTACAATGAGCAGTTCTTC.

This sequence joins TRBV6-5 and TRBJ1-6, with a tentative D call TRBD1 (6 bases). V was shortened by 6 bases and J by 5 bases, with 11 bases between the two germline ends. The V gene's germline CDR1 is MNHEY and CDR2 SVGAGI. This CDR3 contains 14 residues. DNA for the CDR3: TGTGCCAGCAGCCGGGCAGGGGATAATTCACCCCTCCACTTT. It codes for CASSRAGDNSPLHF.

The chain recombines TRBV7-8 with TRBJ1-1; 7 nucleotides match TRBD1. CDR1 is SGHVS and CDR2 is FQNEAQ in the germline V gene. The CDR3 extends over 13 amino acids. Trimming cost V 1 base and J 11 bases; bases outside gene matches: 7. DNA of the CDR3: TGTGCCAGCAGCTTAGGCTTGGAGGGGGCGGCTTTCTTT. Amino acid sequence: CASSLGLEGAAFF.

This sequence joins TRBV5-1 and TRBJ1-5; TRBD1 is a possible D gene (5 bases). The CDR3 loop spans 15 amino acids. Germline V lookup: CDR1 SGHRS, CDR2 YFSETQ. Trimming took 0 bases from V and 2 from J, leaving 9 bases between them. Here the CDR3 reads CASSLDGGGNQPQHF. The CDR3 region has the DNA TGCGCCAGCAGCTTGGACGGGGGGGGCAATCAGCCCCAGCATTTT. The full variable domain, with the rest looked up from reference TRBV5-1 and TRBJ1-5, is KAGVTQTPRYLIKTRGQQVTLSCSPISGHRSVSWYQQTPGQGLQFLFEYFSETQRNKGNFPGRFSGRQFSNSRSEMNVSTLELGDSALYLCASSLDGGGNQPQHFGDGTRLSIL.

The chain uses TRBV19 and TRBJ2-2; D call uncertain. CDR1 and CDR2 from the germline V gene are LNHDA and SQIVND (reference sequence). The CDR3 loop spans 14 amino acids. Trimming took off 1 base at V and 4 bases at J, with 7 bases between the two ends. The CDR3 nucleotides are TGTGCCAGTAGTATAGCCCTAAGCACCGGGGAGCTGTTTTTT. Its protein is CASSIALSTGELFF.

V is TRBV5-1 and J is TRBJ2-2; 7 bases match TRBD1. Trimming cost V 9 bases and J 4 bases; bases outside gene matches: 12. Germline V gene data show CDR1 as SGHRS and CDR2 as YFSETQ. CDR3 length: 15 residues. This CDR3 is CATTGEPGLTGELFF. The CDR3 nucleotides read TGCGCCACAACAGGGGAACCTGGCCTCACCGGGGAGCTGTTTTTT.

The V and J genes are TRBV2 and TRBJ1-1, with D maybe TRBD1 (6 bases). The CDR3 has 15 residues. Trimming took off 4 bases at V and 0 bases at J, with 12 bases between the two ends. CDR1 and CDR2 (germline): SNHLY, FYNNEI. DNA for the CDR3: TGTGCCAGCAGTGGCGGACAGCAACTGAACACTGAAGCTTTCTTT. Residues: CASSGGQQLNTEAFF.